Sequencing of this T cell receptor (beta chain) was carried out in a study of cytomegalovirus exposure and HLA in healthy donors. CDR3 size: 15 residues. Germline lookup yields CDR1 MDHEN and CDR2 SYDVKM. J was trimmed by 3 bases and V by 7 bases; bases with no gene match: 8. The primer mix had 60 Vbeta and 13 Jbeta primers. The assay was immunoSEQ multiplex PCR, and TCRdb's table has in-frame clones only and misses some. The sample includes some 200,000 clones, approximately 80% of them seen just once. The specimen was PBMCs. This clonotype was sampled from a woman younger than 30 in good health and CMV-seronegative. The chain uses TRBV28 and TRBJ1-3; 8 bases are a match to TRBD1. The CDR3 coding sequence is TGTGCCAGCAAGTTTGAAGGGACAGGTGGAAACACCATATATTTT. It translates to CASKFEGTGGNTIYF.